This T cell receptor (beta chain) was sequenced during a study of shared clonotypes between healthy human individuals. This CDR3 spans 14 amino acids. CDR1 and CDR2 from the germline V gene are SGHTA and FQGNSA. With 3 bases removed from V and 0 bases from J, the gap between germline ends came to 9 bases. Template for every sorted-subset replicate PCR totaled 150 to 250 ng DNA, approximately 30,000 T cell genomes. Using immunoSEQ multiplex PCR, the repertoire was profiled, and TCRdb retains in-frame clones only, with some absent. The sample yields 1,100,000 or so clones, about four fifths seen once. Sequencing was performed on memory CD4+ T cells from PBMCs. Subset denoted: CD45RA-negative fraction. The chain has TRBV7-2 and TRBJ2-7; perhaps TRBD2 as D (6 bases). The source is a man in his late teens or twenties in good health. Some clones in this sample may be carry-over from other donors' samples. The CDR3 DNA reads as TGTGCCAGCAGCTTGCTTAGCGGCTCCTACGAGCAGTACTTC. Encoded protein: CASSLLSGSYEQYF.